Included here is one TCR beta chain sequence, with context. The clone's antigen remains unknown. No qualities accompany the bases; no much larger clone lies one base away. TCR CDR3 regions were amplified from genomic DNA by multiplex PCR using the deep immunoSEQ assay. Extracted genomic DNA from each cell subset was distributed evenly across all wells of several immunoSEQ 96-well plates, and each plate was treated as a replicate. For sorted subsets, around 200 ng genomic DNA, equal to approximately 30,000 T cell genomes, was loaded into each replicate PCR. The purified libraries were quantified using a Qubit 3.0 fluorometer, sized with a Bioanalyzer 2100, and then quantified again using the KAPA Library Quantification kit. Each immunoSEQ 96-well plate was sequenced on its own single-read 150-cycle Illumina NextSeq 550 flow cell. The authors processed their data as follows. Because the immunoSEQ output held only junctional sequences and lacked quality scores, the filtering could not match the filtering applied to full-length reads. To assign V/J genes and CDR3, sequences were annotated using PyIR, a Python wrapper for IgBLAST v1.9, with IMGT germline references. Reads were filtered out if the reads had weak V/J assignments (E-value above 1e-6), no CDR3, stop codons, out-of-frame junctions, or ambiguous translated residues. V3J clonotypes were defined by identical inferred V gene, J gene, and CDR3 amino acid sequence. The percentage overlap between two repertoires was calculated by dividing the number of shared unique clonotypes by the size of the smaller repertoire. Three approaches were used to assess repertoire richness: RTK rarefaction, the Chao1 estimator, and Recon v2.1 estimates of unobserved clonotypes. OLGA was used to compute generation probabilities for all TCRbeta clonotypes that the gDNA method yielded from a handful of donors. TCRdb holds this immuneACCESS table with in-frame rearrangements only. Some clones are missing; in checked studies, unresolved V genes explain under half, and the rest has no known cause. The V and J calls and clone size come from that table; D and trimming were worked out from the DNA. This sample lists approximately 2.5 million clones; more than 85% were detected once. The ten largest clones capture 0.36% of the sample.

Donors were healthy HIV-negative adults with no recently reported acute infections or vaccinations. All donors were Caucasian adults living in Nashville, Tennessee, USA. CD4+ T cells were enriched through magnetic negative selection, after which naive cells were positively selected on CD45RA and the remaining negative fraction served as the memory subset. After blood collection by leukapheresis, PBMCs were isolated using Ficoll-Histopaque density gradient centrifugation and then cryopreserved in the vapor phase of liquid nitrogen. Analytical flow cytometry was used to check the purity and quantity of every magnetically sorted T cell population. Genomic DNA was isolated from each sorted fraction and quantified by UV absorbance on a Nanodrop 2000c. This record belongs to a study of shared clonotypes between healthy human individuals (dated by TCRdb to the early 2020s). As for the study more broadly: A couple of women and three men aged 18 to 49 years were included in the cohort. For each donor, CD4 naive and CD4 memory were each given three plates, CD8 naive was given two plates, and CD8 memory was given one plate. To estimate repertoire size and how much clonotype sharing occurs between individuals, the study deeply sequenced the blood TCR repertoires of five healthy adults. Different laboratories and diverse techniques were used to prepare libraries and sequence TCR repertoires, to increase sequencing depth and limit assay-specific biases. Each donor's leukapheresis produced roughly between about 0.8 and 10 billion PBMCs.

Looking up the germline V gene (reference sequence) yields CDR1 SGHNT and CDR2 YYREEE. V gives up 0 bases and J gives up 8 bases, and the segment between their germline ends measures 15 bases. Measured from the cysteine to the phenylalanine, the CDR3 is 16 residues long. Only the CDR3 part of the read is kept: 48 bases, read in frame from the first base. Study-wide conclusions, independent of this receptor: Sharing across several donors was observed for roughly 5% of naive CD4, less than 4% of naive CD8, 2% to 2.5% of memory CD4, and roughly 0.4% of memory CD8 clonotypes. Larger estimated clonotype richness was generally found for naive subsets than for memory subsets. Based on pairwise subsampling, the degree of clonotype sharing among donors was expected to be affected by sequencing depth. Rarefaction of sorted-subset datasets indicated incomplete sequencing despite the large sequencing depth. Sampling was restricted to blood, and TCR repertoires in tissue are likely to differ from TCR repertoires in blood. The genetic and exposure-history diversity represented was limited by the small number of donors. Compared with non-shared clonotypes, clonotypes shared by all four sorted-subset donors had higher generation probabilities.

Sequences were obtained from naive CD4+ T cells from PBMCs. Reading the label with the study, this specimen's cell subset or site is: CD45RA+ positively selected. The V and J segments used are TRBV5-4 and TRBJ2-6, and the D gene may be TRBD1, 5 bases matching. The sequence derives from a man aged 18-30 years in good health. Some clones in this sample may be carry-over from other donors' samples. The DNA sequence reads TGTGCCAGCAGCTTGGGGGGCAGGCTGGGCACCAACGTCCTGACTTTC. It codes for CASSLGGRLGTNVLTF.